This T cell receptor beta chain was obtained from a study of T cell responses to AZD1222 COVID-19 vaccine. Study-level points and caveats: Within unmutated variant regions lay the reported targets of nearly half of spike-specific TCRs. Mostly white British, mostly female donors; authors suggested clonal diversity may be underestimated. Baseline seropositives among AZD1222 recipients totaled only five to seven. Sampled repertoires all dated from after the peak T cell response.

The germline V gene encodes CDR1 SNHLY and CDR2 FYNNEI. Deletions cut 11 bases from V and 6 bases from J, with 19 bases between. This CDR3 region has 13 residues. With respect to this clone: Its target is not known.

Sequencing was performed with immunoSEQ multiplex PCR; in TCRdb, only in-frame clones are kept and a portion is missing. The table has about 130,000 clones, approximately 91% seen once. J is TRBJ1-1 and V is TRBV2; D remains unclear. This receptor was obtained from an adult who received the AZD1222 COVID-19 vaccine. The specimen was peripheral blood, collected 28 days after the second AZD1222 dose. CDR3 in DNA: TGTGCCGCCCTAGGGCTACAACTTTCTGAAGCTTTCTTT. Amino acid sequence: CAALGLQLSEAFF.